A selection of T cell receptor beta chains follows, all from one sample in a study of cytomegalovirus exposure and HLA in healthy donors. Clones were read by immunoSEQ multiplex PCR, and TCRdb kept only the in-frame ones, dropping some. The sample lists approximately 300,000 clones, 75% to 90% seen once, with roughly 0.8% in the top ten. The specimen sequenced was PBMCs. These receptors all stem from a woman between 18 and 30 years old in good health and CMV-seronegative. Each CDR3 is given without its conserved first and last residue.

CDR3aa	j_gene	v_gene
ASSPSTSVQETQY	TRBJ2-5	TRBV5-6
ASTTTGDQGLYYGYT	TRBJ1-2	TRBV4-1
ASSFGGSSYEQY	TRBJ2-7	TRBV7-9
ASSSGTGFDYT	TRBJ1-2	TRBV27
ASSARQSPSNTEAF	TRBJ1-1	TRBV9
ASSSASGPYYEQY	TRBJ2-7	TRBV7-2
SVDGGNTEAF	TRBJ1-1	TRBV29-1
ASSLPWSGEQF	TRBJ2-1	TRBV7-2
ASSQGRTGSYNEQF	TRBJ2-1	TRBV4-3
SVEYTSGYEQY	TRBJ2-7	TRBV29-1
ASSYSYSNTEAF	TRBJ1-1	TRBV6-5
ASSLGLAGDTQY	TRBJ2-3	TRBV11-2
ASSLTSGTQYEQY	TRBJ2-7	TRBV7-8
ASSFDGSGELF	TRBJ2-2	TRBV27
ASSLTDTEAF	TRBJ1-1	TRBV5-1
ASSLPNGAEAF	TRBJ1-1	TRBV7-8
ASRSGQPNTEAF	TRBJ1-1	TRBV6-5
ASSPGQGFSGNTIY	TRBJ1-3	TRBV5-1
ASRTLSGGSQETQY	TRBJ2-5	TRBV5-1
ASSQYGLTGLNTEAF	TRBJ1-1	TRBV4-3
ASSPGSGSSYEQY	TRBJ2-7	TRBV4-3
ASSSGQGIPVSTEAF	TRBJ1-1	TRBV7-6
ASSLRDRVAEQY	TRBJ2-7	TRBV27
ASRPGEPSNTEAF	TRBJ1-1	TRBV19
ASRRTGSWTEAF	TRBJ1-1	TRBV2
ASSLTSISTYEQY	TRBJ2-7	TRBV5-1
ASKPTDRNTGELF	TRBJ2-2	TRBV2
ASSTGTENYGYT	TRBJ1-2	TRBV2
ASTEYRGDEQF	TRBJ2-1	TRBV5-1
ASSLVLSFSGNTIY	TRBJ1-3	TRBV7-9
ASSEQANYGYT	TRBJ1-2	TRBV2
ASSLDRGPYEQY	TRBJ2-7	TRBV7-3
SVDRGSSEDTQY	TRBJ2-3	TRBV29-1
ASSSRAEEHTEAF	TRBJ1-1	TRBV6-5
ASSKLAGGYEQY	TRBJ2-7	TRBV27
ASRTGAGEQY	TRBJ2-7	TRBV28
ASRSPGDYGYT	TRBJ1-2	TRBV6-5
ASSSPGRLAGVDTQY	TRBJ2-3	TRBV7-9
ASSTDIQETQY	TRBJ2-5	TRBV19
ASSPGEGQPQH	TRBJ1-5	TRBV18
ASSQEGGPNGYT	TRBJ1-2	TRBV4-1
ASSPLRAGGNTIY	TRBJ1-3	TRBV7-2